This T cell receptor (beta chain) was observed in a study of neurological immune-mediated disorders. The CDR3 totals 16 residues. CDR1 DFQATT and CDR2 SNEGSKA come from the germline V gene (reference sequence). V was trimmed by 4 bases and J by 3 bases, leaving 21 bases between them. The table lists this clonotype with many counts. Antigen unknown. Synthesis of cDNA used 5'RACE (with 10-nucleotide random UMIs). MiXCR, run by TCRdb on the 5' RACE reads, gives a single entry per CDR3 protein. The table includes tens of thousands of distinct CDR3 sequences, roughly 3.5% detected once. Whole-study findings and limits: A possible signature was seen in one related-CDR3 cluster, into which phylogenetic grouping placed the repertoires of 18 of 34 multiple sclerosis patients. The most TCR clonal expansion was seen in HTLV-1-associated myelopathy, and the least was seen in multiple sclerosis, which fell below healthy controls.

The V gene is TRBV20-1, the J gene TRBJ1-2, with D hard to call. The sequence was collected from a woman in her forties or fifties with multiple sclerosis. Material: PBMCs. The CDR3 sequence is CSANNPQTWRDYGYTF. CDR3 DNA sequence: TGCAGTGCTAATAACCCTCAAACGTGGAGGGACTATGGCTACACCTTC.